This T cell receptor (beta chain) was found in a study of OX40 agonist ivuxolimab in advanced cancers. Drawing of blood for sampling happened at baseline, at cycle 4 day 1, and at cycle 7 day 1. This CDR3 has 16 residues. The germline CDR1 and CDR2 sequences are SGHAT and FQNNGV. The V end lost 4 bases, the J end lost 1 base, and 16 bases lay between the germline ends. Data came from immunoSEQ multiplex PCR; TCRdb stores just in-frame clones and leaves some out. The repertoire holds roughly 68,000 clones, with 75% to 90% as singletons. Sequenced here: CD4+ or CD8+ T cells sorted from blood, sampled in a trial of the OX40 agonist ivuxolimab. The chain carries TRBV11-2 and TRBJ1-2, with no clear D. The TCR sequence derives from an adult with an advanced solid tumor such as melanoma, head and neck, liver or kidney cancer. The CDR3 spells CASSSFTRRINYGYTF. CDR3 DNA: TGTGCCAGCAGCTCATTCACCCGGAGAATTAACTATGGCTACACCTTC.